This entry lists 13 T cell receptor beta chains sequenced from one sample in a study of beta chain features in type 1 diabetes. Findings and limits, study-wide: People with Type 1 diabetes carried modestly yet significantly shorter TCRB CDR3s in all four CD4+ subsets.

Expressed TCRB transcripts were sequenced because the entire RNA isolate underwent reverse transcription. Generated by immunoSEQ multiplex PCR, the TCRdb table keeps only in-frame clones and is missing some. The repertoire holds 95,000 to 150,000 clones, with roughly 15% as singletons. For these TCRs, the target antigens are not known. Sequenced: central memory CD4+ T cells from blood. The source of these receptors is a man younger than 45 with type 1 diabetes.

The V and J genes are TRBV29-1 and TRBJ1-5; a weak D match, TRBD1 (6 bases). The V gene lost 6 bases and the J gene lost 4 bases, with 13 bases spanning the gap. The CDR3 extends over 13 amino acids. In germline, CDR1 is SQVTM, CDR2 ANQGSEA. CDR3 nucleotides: TGCAGCGTGAGGTGGGGGCCGAATCAGCCCCAGCATTTT. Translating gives CSVRWGPNQPQHF.

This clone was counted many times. CDR3 DNA: TGTGCCAGCAGCTTAGCGGCCGGGGTGACAGATACGCAGTATTTT. Translated, it gives CASSLAAGVTDTQYF. The rearrangement joins TRBV7-9 to TRBJ2-3; maybe TRBD2 (5 bases). Trimming pared 0 bases from V and 3 bases from J, leaving 10 bases between. From germline, CDR1 is SEHNR and CDR2 FQNEAQ (reference sequence). This CDR3 comprises 15 residues.

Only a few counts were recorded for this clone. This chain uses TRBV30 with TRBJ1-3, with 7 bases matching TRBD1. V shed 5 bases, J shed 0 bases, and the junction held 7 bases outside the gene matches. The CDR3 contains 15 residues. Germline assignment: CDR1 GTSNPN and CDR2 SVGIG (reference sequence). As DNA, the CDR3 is TGTGCCTGGGCTACAGCAGGGGGCTCTGGAAACACCATATATTTT. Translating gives CAWATAGGSGNTIYF.

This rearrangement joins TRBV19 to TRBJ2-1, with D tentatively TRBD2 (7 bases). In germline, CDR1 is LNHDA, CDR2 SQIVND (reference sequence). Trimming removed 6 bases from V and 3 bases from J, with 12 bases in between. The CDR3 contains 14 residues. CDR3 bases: TGTGCCAGTAGCGGGGGGCGCGGCTACAATGAGCAGTTCTTC. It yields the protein CASSGGRGYNEQFF.

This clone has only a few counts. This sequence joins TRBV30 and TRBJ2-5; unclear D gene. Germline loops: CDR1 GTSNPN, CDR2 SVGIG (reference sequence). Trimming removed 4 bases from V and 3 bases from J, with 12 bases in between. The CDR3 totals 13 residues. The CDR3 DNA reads TGTGCCTGGACAGGTGACTCTAAAGAGACCCAGTACTTC. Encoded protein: CAWTGDSKETQYF.

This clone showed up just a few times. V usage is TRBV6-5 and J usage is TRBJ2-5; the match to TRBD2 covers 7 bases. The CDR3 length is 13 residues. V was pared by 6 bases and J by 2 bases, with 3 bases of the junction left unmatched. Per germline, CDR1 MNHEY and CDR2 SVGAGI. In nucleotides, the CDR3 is TGTGCCAGCAGCGGGACTACTCAAGAGACCCAGTACTTC. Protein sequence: CASSGTTQETQYF.

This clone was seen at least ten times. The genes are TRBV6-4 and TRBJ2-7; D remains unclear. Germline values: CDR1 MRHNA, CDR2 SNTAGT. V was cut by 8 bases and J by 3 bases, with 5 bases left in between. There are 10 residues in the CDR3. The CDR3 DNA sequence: TGTGCCAGCGCCTACTACGAGCAGTACTTC. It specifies CASAYYEQYF.

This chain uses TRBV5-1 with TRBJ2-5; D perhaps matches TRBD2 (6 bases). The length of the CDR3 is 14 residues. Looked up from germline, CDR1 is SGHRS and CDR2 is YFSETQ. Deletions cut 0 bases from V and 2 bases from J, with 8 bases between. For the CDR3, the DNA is TGCGCCAGCAGCTTGGGGGGACTTCAAGAGACCCAGTACTTC. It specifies CASSLGGLQETQYF. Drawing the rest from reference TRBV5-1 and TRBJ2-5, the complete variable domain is KAGVTQTPRYLIKTRGQQVTLSCSPISGHRSVSWYQQTPGQGLQFLFEYFSETQRNKGNFPGRFSGRQFSNSRSEMNVSTLELGDSALYLCASSLGGLQETQYFGPGTRLLVL.

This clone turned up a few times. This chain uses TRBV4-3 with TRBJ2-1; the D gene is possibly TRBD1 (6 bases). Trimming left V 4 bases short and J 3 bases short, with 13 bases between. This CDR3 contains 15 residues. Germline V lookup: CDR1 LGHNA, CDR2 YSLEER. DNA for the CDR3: TGCGCCAGCAGCCCACAGCACAGGGACTACAATGAGCAGTTCTTC. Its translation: CASSPQHRDYNEQFF.

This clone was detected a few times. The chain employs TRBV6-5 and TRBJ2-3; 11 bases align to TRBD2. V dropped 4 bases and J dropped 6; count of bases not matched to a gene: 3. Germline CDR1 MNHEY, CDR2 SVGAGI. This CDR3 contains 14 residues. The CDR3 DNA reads TGTGCCAGCAGTTGGGCTAGCGGGGGGGATACGCAGTATTTT. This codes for CASSWASGGDTQYF.

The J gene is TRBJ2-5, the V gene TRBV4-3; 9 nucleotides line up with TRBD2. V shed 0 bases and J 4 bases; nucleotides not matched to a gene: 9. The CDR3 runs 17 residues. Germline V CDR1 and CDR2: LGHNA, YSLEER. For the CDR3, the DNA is TGCGCCAGCAGCCAAGACAGGGGGAGCGGGGGGCCAGAGACCCAGTACTTC. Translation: CASSQDRGSGGPETQYF.

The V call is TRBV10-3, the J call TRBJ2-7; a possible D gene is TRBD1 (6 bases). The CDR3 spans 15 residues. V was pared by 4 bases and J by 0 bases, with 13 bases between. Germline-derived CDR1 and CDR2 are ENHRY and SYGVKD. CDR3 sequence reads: CAISVTQGSSYEQYF. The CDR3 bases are TGTGCCATCAGTGTAACCCAGGGGAGCTCCTACGAGCAGTACTTC.

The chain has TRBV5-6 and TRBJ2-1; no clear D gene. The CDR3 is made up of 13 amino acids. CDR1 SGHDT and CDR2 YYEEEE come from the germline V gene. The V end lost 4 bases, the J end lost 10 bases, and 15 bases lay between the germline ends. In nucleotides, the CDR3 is TGTGCCAGCAGCCTTCTAACAATGGGAGAGCAGTTCTTC. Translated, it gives CASSLLTMGEQFF.